This passage covers 13 T cell receptor beta chains from one sample sequenced in a study of cytomegalovirus exposure and HLA in healthy donors (dated by TCRdb to about 2017). Libraries were prepared through the immunoSEQ multiplex PCR assay. For the multiplex PCR, a mixture combining 60 forward primers for TCR Vbeta segments and 13 reverse primers for TCR Jbeta segments was used. TCRdb provides this immuneACCESS table in a form limited to in-frame rearrangements. Some clones are lacking; in checked studies, under half of them reflect an unresolved V gene, and why the rest are absent is not known. The sample includes 120,000 or so clones, with 83% observed a single time. The top ten clones comprise over 3% of the sample. Sequences were obtained from PBMCs. The receptors here all came from a woman aged 40 to 50 in good health and CMV-seropositive.

CDR3 amino acids: CASSDGGGADTQYF. The CDR3 DNA is TGTGCCAGCAGTGACGGAGGGGGGGCAGATACGCAGTATTTT. The chain links TRBV6-4 to TRBJ2-3; maybe TRBD2 (7 bases). The V end lost 2 bases, the J end lost 4 bases, and 10 bases lay between the germline ends. Germline V gives CDR1 MRHNA, CDR2 SNTAGT. This CDR3 comprises 14 residues.

Only a few counts were recorded for this clone. The gene calls are TRBV9 and TRBJ2-2, with TRBD1 as a possible D gene (5 bases). There are 15 residues in the CDR3. Trimming cost V 3 bases and J 4 bases, with 13 bases left between them. Germline V lookup: CDR1 SGDLS, CDR2 YYNGEE. CDR3 DNA: TGTGCCAGCAGCGAATCCTTCAGGGTCACCGGGGAGCTGTTTTTT. Amino acids: CASSESFRVTGELFF.

V usage is TRBV15 and J usage is TRBJ2-2; D is possibly TRBD1 (6 bases). With 9 bases removed from V and 3 bases from J, the gap between germline ends came to 14 bases. Germline CDR1 and CDR2: LNHNV and YYDKDF (reference sequence). The CDR3 extends over 14 amino acids. The CDR3 protein is CATQKGTYTGELFF. DNA for the CDR3: TGTGCCACTCAAAAAGGGACATACACCGGGGAGCTGTTTTTT.

This clone has only a few counts. The chain carries TRBV6-1 and TRBJ2-2, with TRBD2 as a possible D gene (6 bases). Germline V lookup: CDR1 MNHNS, CDR2 SASEGT. The CDR3 has 15 amino acids. V was cut by 7 bases and J by 0 bases, with 12 bases left in between. The CDR3: CASTSGPANTGELFF. The CDR3 region has the DNA TGTGCCAGCACCAGCGGGCCCGCGAACACCGGGGAGCTGTTTTTT.

The gene calls are TRBV9 and TRBJ2-3; 8 positions agree with TRBD2. The CDR3 sequence is 15 residues long. With 0 bases clipped from V and 0 bases from J, the junction kept 0 bases outside the gene matches. Germline V gene data show CDR1 as SGDLS and CDR2 as YYNGEE. As DNA, the CDR3 is TGTGCCAGCAGCGTAGGCGGGGGGAGCACAGATACGCAGTATTTT. It translates to CASSVGGGSTDTQYF.

This chain links TRBV7-2 with TRBJ2-7; 8 bases align to TRBD2. Germline V gene lookup returns CDR1 SGHTA and CDR2 FQGNSA. The CDR3 is 15 residues long. Trimming took 0 bases from V and 6 from J; bases not matched to a gene: 7. The CDR3 region is CASSLAGREGLEQYF. DNA of the CDR3: TGTGCCAGCAGCTTAGCGGGTCGGGAGGGCCTCGAGCAGTACTTC.

This chain uses TRBV9 with TRBJ2-2; 8 bases line up with TRBD1. V shed 4 bases, J shed 4 bases, and the junction held 6 bases outside the gene matches. The CDR3 length is 15 residues. Germline V gene lookup returns CDR1 SGDLS and CDR2 YYNGEE. The CDR3 loop is CASSMQGAITGELFF. The CDR3 nucleotides read TGTGCCAGCAGCATGCAGGGGGCGATCACCGGGGAGCTGTTTTTT.

The chain joins TRBV7-2 to TRBJ2-4, with 8 bases lining up with TRBD2. V gave up 4 bases and J gave up 6 bases; unmatched junction bases: 5. Germline V gene lookup returns CDR1 SGHTA and CDR2 FQGNSA. The CDR3 is 14 amino acids. In DNA form, the CDR3 reads TGTGCCAGCAGCTCCTCGGGAGGGCCAAACATTCAGTACTTC. Its protein product is CASSSSGGPNIQYF.

The CDR3 loop reads CASSLVLGGRRMKTQYF. The CDR3, as DNA: TGCGCCAGCAGCTTGGTTCTCGGGGGGCGCAGAATGAAGACCCAGTACTTC. This chain joins TRBV5-1 and TRBJ2-5; D may be TRBD2 (7 bases). The V end lost 0 bases, the J end lost 6 bases, and 21 bases lay between the germline ends. Germline V CDR1 and CDR2: SGHRS, YFSETQ. The CDR3 runs 17 residues.

This clone appeared a single time. The genes are TRBV5-6 and TRBJ1-1; D is unclear. CDR1 is SGHDT and CDR2 is YYEEEE in the germline V gene. Trimming took off 4 bases at V and 3 bases at J, with 22 bases between the two ends. The length of the CDR3 is 17 residues. The CDR3 protein is CASSLTTFPREDTEAFF. For the CDR3, the DNA is TGTGCCAGCAGCCTGACGACATTCCCTAGGGAGGACACTGAAGCTTTCTTT.

This clone has just one count. CDR3 protein: CASSEGTGANEQFF. In nucleotides, the CDR3 is TGTGCCAGCAGTGAAGGGACAGGGGCCAATGAGCAGTTCTTC. The gene calls are TRBV6-4 and TRBJ2-1, with 10 positions matching TRBD1. With 3 bases clipped from V and 6 bases from J, the junction kept 2 bases outside the gene matches. This CDR3 has 14 amino acids. Germline loops: CDR1 MRHNA, CDR2 SNTAGT.

The rearrangement uses TRBV28 and TRBJ1-2, with D tentatively TRBD1 (5 bases). Germline V lookup: CDR1 MDHEN, CDR2 SYDVKM. V shed 7 bases and J shed 6 bases, with 12 bases lying between them. The CDR3 has 12 residues. The CDR3 reads CASNLGGDGYTF. CDR3 bases: TGTGCCAGCAACCTCGGGGGGGATGGCTACACCTTC.

This chain connects TRBV7-9 to TRBJ1-2; D perhaps matches TRBD1 (5 bases). V was cut by 5 bases and J by 4 bases, with 17 bases left in between. CDR3 length: 15 residues. Germline assignment: CDR1 SEHNR and CDR2 FQNEAQ (reference sequence). The CDR3 sequence: CASSPPTASSYGYTF. The CDR3 nucleotides are TGTGCCAGCAGCCCCCCGACAGCGTCTAGCTATGGCTACACCTTC.